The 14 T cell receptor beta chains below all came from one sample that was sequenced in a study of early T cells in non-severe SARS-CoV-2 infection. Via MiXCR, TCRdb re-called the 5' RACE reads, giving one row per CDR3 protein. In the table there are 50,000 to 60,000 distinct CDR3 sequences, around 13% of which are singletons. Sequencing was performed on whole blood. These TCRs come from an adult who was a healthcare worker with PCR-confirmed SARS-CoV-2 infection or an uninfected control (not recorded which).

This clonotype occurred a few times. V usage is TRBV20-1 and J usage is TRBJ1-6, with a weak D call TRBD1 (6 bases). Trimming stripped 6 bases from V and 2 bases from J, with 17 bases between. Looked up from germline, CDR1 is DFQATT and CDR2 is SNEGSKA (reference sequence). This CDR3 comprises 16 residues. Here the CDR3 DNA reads TGCAGTGCCCGGAGGGGGGCAGGCCCCTATAATTCACCCCTCCACTTT. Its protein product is CSARRGAGPYNSPLHF.

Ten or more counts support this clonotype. CDR3 sequence: CASSRTDRGGDTQYF. The CDR3, as DNA: TGTGCCAGCAGCCGGACGGACAGGGGGGGAGATACGCAGTATTTT. The rearrangement links TRBV4-2 to TRBJ2-3, with TRBD1 matching over 10 bases. CDR3 size: 15 residues. The V and J ends lost 4 bases and 5 bases, in that order; junction bases with no gene match: 6. The germline V gene has CDR1 LGHNA and CDR2 YNFKEQ.

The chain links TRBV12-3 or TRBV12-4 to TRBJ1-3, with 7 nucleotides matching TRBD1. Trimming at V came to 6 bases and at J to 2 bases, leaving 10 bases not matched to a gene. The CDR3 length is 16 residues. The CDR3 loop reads CASSPRQGGTGNTIYF. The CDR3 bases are TGTGCCAGCAGCCCAAGACAGGGTGGTACTGGAAACACCATATATTTT.

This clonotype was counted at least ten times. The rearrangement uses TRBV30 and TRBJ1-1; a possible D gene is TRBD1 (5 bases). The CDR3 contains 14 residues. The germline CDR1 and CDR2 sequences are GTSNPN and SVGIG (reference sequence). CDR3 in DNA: TGTGCTCAGGGCGGGCAGGGAATGAGAACTGAAGCTTTCTTT. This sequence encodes CAQGGQGMRTEAFF.

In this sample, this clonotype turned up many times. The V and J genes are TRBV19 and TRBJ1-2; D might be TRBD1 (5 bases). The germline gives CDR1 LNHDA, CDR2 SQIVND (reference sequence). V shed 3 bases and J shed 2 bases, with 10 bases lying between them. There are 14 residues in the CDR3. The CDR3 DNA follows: TGTGCCAGTAGTATCCAGGGATCCAACTATGGCTACACCTTC. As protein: CASSIQGSNYGYTF.

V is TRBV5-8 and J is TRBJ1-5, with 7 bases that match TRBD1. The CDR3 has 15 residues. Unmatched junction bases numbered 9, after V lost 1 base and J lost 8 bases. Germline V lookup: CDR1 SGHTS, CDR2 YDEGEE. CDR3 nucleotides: TGTGCCAGCAGCTTGTGGGTAGGGGGCTTCAAGCCCCAGCATTTT. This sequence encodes CASSLWVGGFKPQHF.

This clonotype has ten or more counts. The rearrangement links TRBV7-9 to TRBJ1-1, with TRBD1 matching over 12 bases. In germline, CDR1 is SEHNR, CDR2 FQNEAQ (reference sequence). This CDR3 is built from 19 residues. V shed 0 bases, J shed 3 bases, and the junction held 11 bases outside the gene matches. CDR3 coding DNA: TGTGCCAGCAGCTTAGCGAGGGGGACAGGGGGCATGCGGGACACTGAAGCTTTCTTT. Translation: CASSLARGTGGMRDTEAFF.

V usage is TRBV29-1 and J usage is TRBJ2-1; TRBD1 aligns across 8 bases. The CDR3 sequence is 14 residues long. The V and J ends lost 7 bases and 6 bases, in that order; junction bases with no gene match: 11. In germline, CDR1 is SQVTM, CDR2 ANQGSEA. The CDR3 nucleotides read TGCAGCGCTGGGCCGGACAGGGAAGGCAATGAGCAGTTCTTC. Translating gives CSAGPDREGNEQFF.

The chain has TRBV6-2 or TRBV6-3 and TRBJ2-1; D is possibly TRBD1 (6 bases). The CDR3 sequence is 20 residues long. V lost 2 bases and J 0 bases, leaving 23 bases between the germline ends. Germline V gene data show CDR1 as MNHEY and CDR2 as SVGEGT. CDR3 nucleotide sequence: TGTGCCAGCAGTTACCCCGGGACAAGGGAAACCCAAGGCTCCTACAATGAGCAGTTCTTC. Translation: CASSYPGTRETQGSYNEQFF.

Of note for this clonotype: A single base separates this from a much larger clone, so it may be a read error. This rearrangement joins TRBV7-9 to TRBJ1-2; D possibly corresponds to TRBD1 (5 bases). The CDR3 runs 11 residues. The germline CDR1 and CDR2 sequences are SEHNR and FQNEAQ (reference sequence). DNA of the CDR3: TGTACCAGCAGCAAGACAGATGGCTACACCTTC. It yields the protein CTSSKTDGYTF.

The CDR3 sequence: CASSYRGTGVLSYNEQFF. The CDR3 nucleotides are TGTGCCAGCAGTTACCGTGGGACAGGCGTTCTCTCCTACAATGAGCAGTTCTTC. This chain connects TRBV6-2 or TRBV6-3 to TRBJ2-1, with TRBD1 identical over 8 bases. This CDR3 is 18 amino acids long. Unmatched junction bases numbered 9, after V lost 2 bases and J lost 0 bases. Germline V gene sequence: CDR1 MNHEY, CDR2 SVGEGT.

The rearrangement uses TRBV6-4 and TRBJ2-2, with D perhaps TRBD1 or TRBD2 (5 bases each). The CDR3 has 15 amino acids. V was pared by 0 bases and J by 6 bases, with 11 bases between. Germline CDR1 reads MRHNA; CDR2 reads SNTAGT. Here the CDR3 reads CASSDSDGGAGELFF. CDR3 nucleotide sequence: TGTGCCAGCAGTGACTCTGATGGGGGTGCCGGGGAGCTGTTTTTT.

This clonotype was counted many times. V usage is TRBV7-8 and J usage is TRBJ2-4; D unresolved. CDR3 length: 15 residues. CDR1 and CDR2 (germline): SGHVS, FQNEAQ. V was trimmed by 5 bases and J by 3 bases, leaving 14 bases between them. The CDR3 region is CASSALKGLKNIQYF. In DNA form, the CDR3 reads TGTGCCAGCAGCGCCCTAAAGGGCCTCAAAAACATTCAGTACTTC.

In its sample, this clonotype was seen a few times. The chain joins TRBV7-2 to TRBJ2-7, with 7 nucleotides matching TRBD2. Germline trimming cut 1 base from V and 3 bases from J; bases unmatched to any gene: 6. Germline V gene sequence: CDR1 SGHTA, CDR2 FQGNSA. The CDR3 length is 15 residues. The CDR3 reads CASSLEGTTYYEQYF. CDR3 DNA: TGTGCCAGCAGCTTAGAGGGGACTACCTACTACGAGCAGTACTTC.